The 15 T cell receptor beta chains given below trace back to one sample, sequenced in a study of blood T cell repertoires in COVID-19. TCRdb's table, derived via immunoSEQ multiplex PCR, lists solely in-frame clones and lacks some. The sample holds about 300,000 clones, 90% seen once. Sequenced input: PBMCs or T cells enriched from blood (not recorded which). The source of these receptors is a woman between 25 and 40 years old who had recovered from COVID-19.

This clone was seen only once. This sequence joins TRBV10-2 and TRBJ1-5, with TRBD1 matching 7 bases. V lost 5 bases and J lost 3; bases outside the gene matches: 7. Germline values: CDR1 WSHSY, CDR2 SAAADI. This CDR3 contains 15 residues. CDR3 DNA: TGCGCCAGCAGTCTCGACGGGACAGTCAATCAGCCCCAGCATTTT. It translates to CASSLDGTVNQPQHF.

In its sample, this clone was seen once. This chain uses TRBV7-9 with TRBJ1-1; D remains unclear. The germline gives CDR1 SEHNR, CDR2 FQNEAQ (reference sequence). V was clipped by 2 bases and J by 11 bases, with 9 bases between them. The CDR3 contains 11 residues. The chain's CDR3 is CASSLLDEAFF. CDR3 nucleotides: TGTGCCAGCAGCTTACTAGACGAGGCTTTCTTT.

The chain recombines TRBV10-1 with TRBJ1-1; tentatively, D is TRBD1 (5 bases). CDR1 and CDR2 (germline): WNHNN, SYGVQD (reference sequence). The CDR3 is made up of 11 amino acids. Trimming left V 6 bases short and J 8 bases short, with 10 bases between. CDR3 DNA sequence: TGCGCCAGCAGCAAGACAGAGGAAGCTTTCTTT. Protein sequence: CASSKTEEAFF.

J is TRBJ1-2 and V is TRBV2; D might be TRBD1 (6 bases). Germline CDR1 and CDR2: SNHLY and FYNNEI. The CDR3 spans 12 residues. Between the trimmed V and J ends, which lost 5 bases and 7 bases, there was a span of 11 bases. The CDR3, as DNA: TGTGCCAGCAGTACAGGGTTCAGTGGCTACACCTTC. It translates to CASSTGFSGYTF.

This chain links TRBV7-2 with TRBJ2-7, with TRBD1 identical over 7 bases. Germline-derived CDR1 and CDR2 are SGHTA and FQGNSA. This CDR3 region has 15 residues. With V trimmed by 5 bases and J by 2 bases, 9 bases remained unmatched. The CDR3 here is CASSLTGTATYEQYF. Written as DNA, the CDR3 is TGTGCCAGCAGCCTAACCGGGACAGCAACCTACGAGCAGTACTTC. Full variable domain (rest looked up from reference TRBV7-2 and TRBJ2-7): GAGVSQSPSNKVTEKGKDVELRCDPISGHTALYWYRQSLGQGLEFLIYFQGNSAPDKSGLPSDRFSAERTGGSVSTLTIQRTQQEDSAVYLCASSLTGTATYEQYFGPGTRLTVT.

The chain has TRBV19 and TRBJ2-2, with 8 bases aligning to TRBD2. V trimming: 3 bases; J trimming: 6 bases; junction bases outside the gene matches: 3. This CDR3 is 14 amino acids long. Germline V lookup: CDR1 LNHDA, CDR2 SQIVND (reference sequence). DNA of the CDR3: TGTGCCAGTAGTATTCGGCGGGGGGCCGGGGAGCTGTTTTTT. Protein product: CASSIRRGAGELFF.

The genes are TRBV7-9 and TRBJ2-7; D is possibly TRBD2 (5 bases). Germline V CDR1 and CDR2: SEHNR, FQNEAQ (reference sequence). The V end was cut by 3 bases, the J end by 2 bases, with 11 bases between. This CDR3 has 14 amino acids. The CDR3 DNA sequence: TGTGCCAGCAGCTTTCCGGGAATAACCTACGAGCAGTACTTC. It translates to CASSFPGITYEQYF.

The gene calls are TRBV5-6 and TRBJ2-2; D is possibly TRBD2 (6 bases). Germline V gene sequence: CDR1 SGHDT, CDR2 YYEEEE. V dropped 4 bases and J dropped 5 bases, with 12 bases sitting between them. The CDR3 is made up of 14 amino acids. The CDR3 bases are TGTGCCAGCAGCCCTGGGGCGGGAACCGGGGAGCTGTTTTTT. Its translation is CASSPGAGTGELFF.

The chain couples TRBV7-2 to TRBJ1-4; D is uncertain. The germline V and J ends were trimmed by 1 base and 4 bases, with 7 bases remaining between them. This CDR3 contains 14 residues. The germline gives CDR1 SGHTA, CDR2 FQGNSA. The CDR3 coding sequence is TGTGCCAGCAGCTTAGGGAGAAATAATGAAAAACTGTTTTTT. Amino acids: CASSLGRNNEKLFF.

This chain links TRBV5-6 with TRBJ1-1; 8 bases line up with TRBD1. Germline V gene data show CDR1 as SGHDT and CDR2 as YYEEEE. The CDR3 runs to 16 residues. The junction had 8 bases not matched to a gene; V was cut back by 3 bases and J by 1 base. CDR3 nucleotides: TGTGCCAGCAGCTATAGGACAGGGCAACGGAACACTGAAGCTTTCTTT. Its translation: CASSYRTGQRNTEAFF.

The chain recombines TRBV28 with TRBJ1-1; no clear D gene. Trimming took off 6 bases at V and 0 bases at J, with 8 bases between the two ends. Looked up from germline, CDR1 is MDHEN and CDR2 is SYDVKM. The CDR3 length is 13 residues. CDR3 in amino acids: CASSLDVNTEAFF. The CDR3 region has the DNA TGTGCCAGCAGCCTAGACGTGAACACTGAAGCTTTCTTT.

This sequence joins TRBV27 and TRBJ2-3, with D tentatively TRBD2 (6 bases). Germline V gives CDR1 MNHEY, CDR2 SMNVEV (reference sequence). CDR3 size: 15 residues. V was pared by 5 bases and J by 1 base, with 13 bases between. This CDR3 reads CASSLRLEGTDTQYF. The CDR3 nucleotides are TGTGCCAGCAGTCTGCGACTAGAAGGCACAGATACGCAGTATTTT.

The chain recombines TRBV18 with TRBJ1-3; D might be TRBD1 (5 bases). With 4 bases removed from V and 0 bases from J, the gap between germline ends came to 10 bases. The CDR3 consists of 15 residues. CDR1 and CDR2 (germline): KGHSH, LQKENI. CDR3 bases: TGTGCCAGCTCACTCGACAGTTACTCTGGAAACACCATATATTTT. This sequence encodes CASSLDSYSGNTIYF. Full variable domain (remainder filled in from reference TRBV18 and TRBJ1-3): NAGVMQNPRHLVRRRGQEARLRCSPMKGHSHVYWYRQLPEEGLKFMVYLQKENIIDESGMPKERFSAEFPKEGPSILRIQQVVRGDSAAYFCASSLDSYSGNTIYFGEGSWLTVV.

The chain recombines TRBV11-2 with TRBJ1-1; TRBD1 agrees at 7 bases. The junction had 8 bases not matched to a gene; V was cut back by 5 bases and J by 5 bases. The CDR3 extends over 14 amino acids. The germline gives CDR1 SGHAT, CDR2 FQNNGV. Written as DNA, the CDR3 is TGTGCCAGCAGCGATCGGACAGGCGCAACTGAAGCTTTCTTT. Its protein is CASSDRTGATEAFF.

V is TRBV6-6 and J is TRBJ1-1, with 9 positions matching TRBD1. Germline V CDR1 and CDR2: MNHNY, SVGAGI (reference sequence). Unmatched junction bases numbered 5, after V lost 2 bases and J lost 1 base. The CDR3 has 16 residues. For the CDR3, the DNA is TGTGCCAGCAGTTACCCGTGGACAGGGGCGAACACTGAAGCTTTCTTT. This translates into CASSYPWTGANTEAFF.